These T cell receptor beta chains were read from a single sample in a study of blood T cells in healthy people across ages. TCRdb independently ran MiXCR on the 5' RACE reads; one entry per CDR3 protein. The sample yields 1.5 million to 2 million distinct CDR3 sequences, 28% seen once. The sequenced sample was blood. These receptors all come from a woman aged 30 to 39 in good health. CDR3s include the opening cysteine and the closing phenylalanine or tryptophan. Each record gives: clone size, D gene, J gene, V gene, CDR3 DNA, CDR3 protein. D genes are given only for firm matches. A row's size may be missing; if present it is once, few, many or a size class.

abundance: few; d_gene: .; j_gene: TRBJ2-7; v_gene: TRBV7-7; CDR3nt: TGTGCCAGCAGCTACGGGACTGAATACGAGCAGTACTTC; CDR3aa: CASSYGTEYEQYF
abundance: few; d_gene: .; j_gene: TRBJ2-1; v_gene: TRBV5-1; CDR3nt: TGCGCCAGCAGCTCGAACGGCAATTCCGGCAATGAGCAGTTCTTC; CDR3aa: CASSSNGNSGNEQFF
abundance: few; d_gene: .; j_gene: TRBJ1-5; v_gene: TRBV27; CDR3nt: TGTGCCAGCATTGTGACCGGCAATCAGCCCCAGCATTTT; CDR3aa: CASIVTGNQPQHF
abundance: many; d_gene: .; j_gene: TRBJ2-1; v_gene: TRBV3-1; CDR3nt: TGTGCCAGCAGCCTGAGGAGTCGGGGTTACAATGAGCAGTTCTTC; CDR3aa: CASSLRSRGYNEQFF
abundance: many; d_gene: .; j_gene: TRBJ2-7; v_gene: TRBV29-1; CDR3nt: TGCAGCGTTGTGGGCGGTAGCAGATACGAGCAGTACTTC; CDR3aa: CSVVGGSRYEQYF
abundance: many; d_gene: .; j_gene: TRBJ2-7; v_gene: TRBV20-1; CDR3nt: TGCAGTGCACAGGGCCCCCCCTACGAGCAGTACTTC; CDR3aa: CSAQGPPYEQYF
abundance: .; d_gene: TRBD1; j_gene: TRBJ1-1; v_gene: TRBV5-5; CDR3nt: TGTGCCAGCAGCTTCGGACAGGGCTTGGAAGCTTTCTTT; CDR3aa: CASSFGQGLEAFF
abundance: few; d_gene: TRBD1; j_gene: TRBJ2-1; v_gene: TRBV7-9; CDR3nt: TGTGCCAGCAGCTTAGCAGCGACAGGGGGTCACAATGAGCAGTTCTTC; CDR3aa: CASSLAATGGHNEQFF
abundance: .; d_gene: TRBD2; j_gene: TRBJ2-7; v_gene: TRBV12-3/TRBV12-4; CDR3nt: TGTGCCAGCAGTTCAAAGAGGGGACTAGCGGGGGGTAGCTCCTACGAGCAGTACTTC; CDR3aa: CASSSKRGLAGGSSYEQYF
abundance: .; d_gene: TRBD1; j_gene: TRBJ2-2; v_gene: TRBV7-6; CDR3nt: TGTGCCAGCGGGACAGCCCGCACCGGGGAGCTGTTTTTT; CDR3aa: CASGTARTGELFF
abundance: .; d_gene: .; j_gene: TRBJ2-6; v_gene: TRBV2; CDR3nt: TGTGCCAGCAGTGGATGGACAGATCCGAACGTCCTGACTTTC; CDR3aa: CASSGWTDPNVLTF
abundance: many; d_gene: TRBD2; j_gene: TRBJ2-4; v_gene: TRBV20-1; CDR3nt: TGCAGTGCTAGAGATCAGCGGGGCCAGCAGGACATTCAGTACTTC; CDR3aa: CSARDQRGQQDIQYF
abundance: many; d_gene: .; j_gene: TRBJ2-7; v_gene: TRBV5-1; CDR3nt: TGCGCCAGCCGTGGCTACCCAGATCTGTACTTC; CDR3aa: CASRGYPDLYF
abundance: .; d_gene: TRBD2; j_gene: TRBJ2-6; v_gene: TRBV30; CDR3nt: TGTGCCTGGCTAACTAGCGGGGGGCCCTCTGGGGCCAACGTCCTGACTTTC; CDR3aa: CAWLTSGGPSGANVLTF
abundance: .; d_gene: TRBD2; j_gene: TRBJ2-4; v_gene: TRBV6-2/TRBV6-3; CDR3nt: TGTGCCGGCAGTAACTCCGGGACTAAGGGCAAAAACATTCAGTACTTC; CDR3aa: CAGSNSGTKGKNIQYF
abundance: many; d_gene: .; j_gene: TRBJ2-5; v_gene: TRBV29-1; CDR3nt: TGCAGCGTTCGGGATTCTGGAGAGACCCAGTACTTC; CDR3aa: CSVRDSGETQYF
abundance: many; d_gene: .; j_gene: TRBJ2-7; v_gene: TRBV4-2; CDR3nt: TGTGCCAGCAGCCAAGAGGGGACTCGCTCTTACGAGCAGTACTTC; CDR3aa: CASSQEGTRSYEQYF
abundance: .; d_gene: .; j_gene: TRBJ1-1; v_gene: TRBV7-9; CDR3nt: TGTGCCAGCAGCTTCCCGGGCGCGGGCGCTGAAGCTTTCTTT; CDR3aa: CASSFPGAGAEAFF
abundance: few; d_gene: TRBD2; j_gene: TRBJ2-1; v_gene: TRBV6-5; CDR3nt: TGTGCCAGCAGTTACTCGATCGGGGCTAGCGGCAACAATGAGCAGTTCTTC; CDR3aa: CASSYSIGASGNNEQFF
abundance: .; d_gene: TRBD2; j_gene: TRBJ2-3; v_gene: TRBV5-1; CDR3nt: TGCGCCAGCAGGCCGGCCAGTAGCGGGAGCACAGATACGCAGTATTTT; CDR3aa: CASRPASSGSTDTQYF
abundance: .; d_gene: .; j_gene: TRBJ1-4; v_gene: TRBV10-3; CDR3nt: TGTGCCATCAGGGAACAGGGAAATGAAAAACTGTTTTTT; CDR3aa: CAIREQGNEKLFF
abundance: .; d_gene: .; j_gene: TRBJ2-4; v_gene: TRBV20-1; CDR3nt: TGCAGTGCTAGGGGCGCAGAGTCAAACATTCAGTACTTC; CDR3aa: CSARGAESNIQYF
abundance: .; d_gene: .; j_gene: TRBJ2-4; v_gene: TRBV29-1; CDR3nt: TGCAGCTCAGGAAATGAGCAGTACTTC; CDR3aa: CSSGNEQYF
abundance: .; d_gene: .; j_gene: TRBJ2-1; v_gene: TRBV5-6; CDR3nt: TGTGCCAGCAGCTTGATTGTGTTAGTAGGGGACAATGAGCAGTTCTTC; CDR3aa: CASSLIVLVGDNEQFF
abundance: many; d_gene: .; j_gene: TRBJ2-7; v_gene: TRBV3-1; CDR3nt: TGTGCCAGCAGCTCGCGACTCAATCTCTCCTACGAGCAGTACTTC; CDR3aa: CASSSRLNLSYEQYF
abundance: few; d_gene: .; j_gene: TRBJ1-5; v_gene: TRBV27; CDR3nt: TGTGCCAGCACCCAGGCGGATAATCAGCCCCAGCATTTT; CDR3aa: CASTQADNQPQHF
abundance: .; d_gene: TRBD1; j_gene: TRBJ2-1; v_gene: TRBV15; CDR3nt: TGTGCCACCAGCCGGGGGGACAGGGAAATGAATGAGCTGTTCTTC; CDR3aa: CATSRGDREMNELFF
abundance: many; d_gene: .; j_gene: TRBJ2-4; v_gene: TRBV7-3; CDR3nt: TGTGCCAGTTCGAGGCAAATTCAGTACTTC; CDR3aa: CASSRQIQYF
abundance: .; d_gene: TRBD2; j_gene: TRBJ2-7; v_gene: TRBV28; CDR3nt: TGTGCCAGCAGTTCAGCGGGGGGGGATCTTGAGCAGTACTTC; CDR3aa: CASSSAGGDLEQYF
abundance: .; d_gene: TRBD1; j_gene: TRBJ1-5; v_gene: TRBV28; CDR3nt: TGTGCCAGCAGTCCTCGGGACAGGGGTCAGCCCCAGCATTTT; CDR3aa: CASSPRDRGQPQHF
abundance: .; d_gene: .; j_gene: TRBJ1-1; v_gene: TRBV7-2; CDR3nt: TGTGCCAGCAGCTTTTACGGTCTGAACACTGAAGCTTTCTTT; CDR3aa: CASSFYGLNTEAFF
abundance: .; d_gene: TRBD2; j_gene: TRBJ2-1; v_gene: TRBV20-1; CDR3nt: TGCAGTGCTAGAAGAGCGGGACTAGCGGGGCACAATGAGCAGTTCTTC; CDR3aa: CSARRAGLAGHNEQFF
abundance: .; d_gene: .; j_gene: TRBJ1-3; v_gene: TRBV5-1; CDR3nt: TGCGCCAGCAGCTTGGAAGTGGGCCTTGGAAACACCATATATTTT; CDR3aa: CASSLEVGLGNTIYF
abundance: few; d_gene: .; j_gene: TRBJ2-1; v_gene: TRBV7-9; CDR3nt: TGTGCCAGCAGCCCTAGTGCAGCAGGGGACCCCTACAATGAGCAGTTCTTC; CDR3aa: CASSPSAAGDPYNEQFF
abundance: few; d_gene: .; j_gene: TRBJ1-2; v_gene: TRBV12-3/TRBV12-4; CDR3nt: TGTGCCAGCAGTTTAGCTTACCGGCCTTGGAGCTACACCTTC; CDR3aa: CASSLAYRPWSYTF
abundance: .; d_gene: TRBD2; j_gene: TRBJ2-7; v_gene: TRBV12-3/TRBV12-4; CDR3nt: TGTGCCAGCAGCCGGACATCCGCGGGGGGCGAGCAGTACTTC; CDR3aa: CASSRTSAGGEQYF
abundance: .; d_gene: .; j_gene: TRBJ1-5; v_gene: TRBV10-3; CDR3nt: TGTGCCATCAGCGGTGGGCCGGCTCCCAATCAGCCCCAGCATTTT; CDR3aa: CAISGGPAPNQPQHF
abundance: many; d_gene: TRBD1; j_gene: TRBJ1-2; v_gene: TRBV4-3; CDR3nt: TGCGCCAGCAGCCCCACCGACAGGGGCGAAATCTATGGCTACACCTTC; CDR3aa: CASSPTDRGEIYGYTF
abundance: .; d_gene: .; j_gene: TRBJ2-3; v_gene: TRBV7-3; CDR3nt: TGTGCCAGCAGCTTACGGCCAGGACTCGGCACAGATACGCAGTATTTT; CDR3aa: CASSLRPGLGTDTQYF
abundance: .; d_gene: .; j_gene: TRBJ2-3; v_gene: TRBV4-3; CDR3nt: TGCGCCAGCAGCCAAGATAGGGGAGGCCTGGGAGAAACGCAGTATTTT; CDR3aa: CASSQDRGGLGETQYF
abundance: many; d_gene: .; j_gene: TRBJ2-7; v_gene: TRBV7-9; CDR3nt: TGTGCCAGCAGTAAGGGGGGAAGCTCCTACGAGCAGTACTTC; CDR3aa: CASSKGGSSYEQYF
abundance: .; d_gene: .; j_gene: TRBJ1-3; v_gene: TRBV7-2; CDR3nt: TGTGCCAGCAGCTTAGACAGAAACACCATATATTTT; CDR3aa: CASSLDRNTIYF
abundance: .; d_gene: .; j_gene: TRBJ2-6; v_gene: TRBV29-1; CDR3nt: TGCAGCGTCGCAAGATCTGGGGCCAACGTCCGGACTTTC; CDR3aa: CSVARSGANVRTF
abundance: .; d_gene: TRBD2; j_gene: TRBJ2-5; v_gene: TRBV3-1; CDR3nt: TGTGCCAGCAGTCAACGGACTAGCGGGGGACAACAAGAGACCCAGTACTTC; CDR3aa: CASSQRTSGGQQETQYF
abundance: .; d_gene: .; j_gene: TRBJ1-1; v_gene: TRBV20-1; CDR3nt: TGCAGTGCCGAGGGGGAGGGATTGCTTAAAGCTTTCTTT; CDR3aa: CSAEGEGLLKAFF
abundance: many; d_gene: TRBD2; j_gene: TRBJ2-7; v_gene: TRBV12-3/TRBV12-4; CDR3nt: TGTGCCAGCAGCCCCGATGGACTAGCGACCTCCTACGAGCAGTACTTC; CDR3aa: CASSPDGLATSYEQYF
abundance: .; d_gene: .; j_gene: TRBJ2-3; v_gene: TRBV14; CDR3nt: TGTGCCAGCAGCCAAGATCGACTTAGGGATACGCAGTATTTT; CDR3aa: CASSQDRLRDTQYF
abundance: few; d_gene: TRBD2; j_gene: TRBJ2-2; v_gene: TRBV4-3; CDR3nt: TGCGCCAGCAGCCAAGAAAGGCTAGCGGGTCAAGACGGGGAGCTGTTTTTT; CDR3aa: CASSQERLAGQDGELFF
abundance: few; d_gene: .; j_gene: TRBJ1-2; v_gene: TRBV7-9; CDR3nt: TGTGCCAGCACTCGGTCCTTAGAGGGAGACTATGGCTACACCTTC; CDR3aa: CASTRSLEGDYGYTF